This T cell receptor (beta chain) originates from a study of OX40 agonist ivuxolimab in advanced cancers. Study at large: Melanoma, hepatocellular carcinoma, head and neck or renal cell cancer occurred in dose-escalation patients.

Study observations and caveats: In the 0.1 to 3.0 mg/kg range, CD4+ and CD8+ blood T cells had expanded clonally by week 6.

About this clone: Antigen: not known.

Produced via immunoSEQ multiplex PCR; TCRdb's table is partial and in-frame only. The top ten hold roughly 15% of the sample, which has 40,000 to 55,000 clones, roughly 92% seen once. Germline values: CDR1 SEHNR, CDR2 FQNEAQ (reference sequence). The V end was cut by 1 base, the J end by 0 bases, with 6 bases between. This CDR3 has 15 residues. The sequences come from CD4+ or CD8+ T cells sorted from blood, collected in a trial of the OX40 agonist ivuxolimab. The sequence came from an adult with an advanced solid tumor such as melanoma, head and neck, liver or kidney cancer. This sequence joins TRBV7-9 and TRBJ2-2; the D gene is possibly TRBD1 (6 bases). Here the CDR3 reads CASSLDRANTGELFF. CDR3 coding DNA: TGTGCCAGCAGCTTAGACAGGGCGAACACCGGGGAGCTGTTTTTT.